The present T cell receptor beta chain was sequenced within a study of CD8+ T cells in alopecia areata. Germline V gene data show CDR1 as SNHLY and CDR2 as FYNNEI. Trimming pared 4 bases from V and 5 bases from J, leaving 8 bases between. The CDR3 spans 12 residues. The treatment is: oral pan-JAK inhibitor, 5-10 mg twice daily. Study conclusions and caveats: In scalp and blood during tofacitinib, many expanded lesional clones persisted.

This clone has a handful of counts. The antigen is not known. The identical CDR3 is also encoded by other nucleotide sequences in the sample. The authors extracted RNA and reverse transcribed it into cDNA as the sequencing template. The repertoire was sequenced with immunoSEQ multiplex PCR; TCRdb's copy has only in-frame clones and lacks some. The table records fewer than 350,000 clones, 58% of them present only once. The receptor comes from a human donor with alopecia areata. The rearrangement joins TRBV2 to TRBJ2-5; D is undetermined. Source: CD4+ T cells sorted from blood, taken at week 24, from a patient treated with tofacitinib. CDR3 sequence: CASSVGLETQYF. The CDR3 DNA follows: TGTGCCAGCAGTGTGGGATTGGAGACCCAGTACTTC.